In this sample, the clone carrying this TCR beta chain turned up once. The sample belongs to a study of blood T cell repertoires in COVID-19. V was shortened by 0 bases and J by 5 bases, with 14 bases between the two germline ends. Germline values: CDR1 SGDLS, CDR2 YYNGEE. This CDR3 is 15 amino acids long. Original processing methods: Nucleated cell number was recorded as an estimate derived from reference gene primer amplification. Generated by immunoSEQ multiplex PCR, the TCRdb table keeps only in-frame clones and is missing some. That table furnishes V, J and clone size, whereas the DNA furnished D and trimming. The sample holds about 320,000 clones; around 90% are singletons and the top ten take approximately 5%. Those enrolled, adults aged roughly 18 to 100 years, came from about two dozen US areas. In assigning cohorts, the study relied on participant-reported clinical history.

This chain connects TRBV9 to TRBJ1-2; D is possibly TRBD1 (6 bases). Sample: PBMCs or T cells enriched from blood (not recorded which). The receptor was derived from a young woman who had recovered from COVID-19. The CDR3 protein is CASSVGGTYSYGYTF. CDR3 DNA sequence: TGTGCCAGCAGCGTAGGGGGGACATATTCGTATGGCTACACCTTC.